The present T cell receptor (beta chain) was sequenced within a study of blood T cell repertoires in COVID-19. Study overall: Sources were T cells, B-cell-depleted T cells, or PBMCs; the material itself was cDNA or gDNA.

This CDR3 spans 13 amino acids. CDR1 and CDR2 from the germline V gene are LNHDA and SQIVND (reference sequence). V was shortened by 3 bases and J by 4 bases, with 9 bases between the two germline ends. The method was immunoSEQ multiplex PCR; TCRdb's version includes in-frame clones alone and lacks a portion of them. The sample has 150,000 or so clones; about nine tenths are singletons. The gene calls are TRBV19 and TRBJ1-2, with unresolved D. What was sequenced was peripheral blood. This receptor was obtained from a man aged 50 to 59 with acute or convalescent COVID-19. As DNA, the CDR3 is TGTGCCAGTAGTATCTCTGTATTCTATGGCTACACCTTC. Protein: CASSISVFYGYTF.